The next 8 T cell receptor delta chains were all read from a single sample in a study of γδ T cells in repeated Plasmodium falciparum infection. Gammadelta T cells were flow-sorted from PBMC into Vgamma9/Vdelta2+ and Vdelta2-negative populations for bulk analysis. TCRdb re-called clones from the multiplex PCR reads using CATT. The sample has over 45,000 delta-chain clones, around 1.6% seen once. The sample taken for sequencing was gamma-delta T cells from blood. Receptors originate from a pool of human donors (malaria-infected and uninfected, not separated).

This clone was seen at least ten times. The TCRdb protein comes from a much larger clone and disagrees with this DNA's translation at residue 12, likely due to a read error; the protein given here is derived from the DNA. The CDR3: CALTYEGISTAKLFF. CDR3 nucleotides: TGTGCTCTGACCTACGAAGGGATATCGACAGCAAAACTCTTCTTT. V gene TRDV1 combines with J gene TRDJ2; possible D gene TRDD3, 6 bases. The CDR3 spans 15 residues. Germline assignment: CDR1 TSWWSYY and CDR2 QGS.

About this clone itself: A far larger clone is off by one base, so a read error is likely. Within the sample, other DNA sequences also encode this same CDR3. The genes are TRDV1 and TRDJ1; D not resolved. TCRdb carries no J gene annotation; the J gene was assigned here by matching the DNA with germline. Trimming left V 3 bases short and J 0 bases short, with 23 bases between. This CDR3 comprises 19 residues. Germline V CDR1 and CDR2: TSWWSYY, QGS. In nucleotides, the CDR3 is TGTGCTCTTGGGGAGCCGTCCCGCCCGTATTCATGGTACACCGATAAACTCATCTTT. This sequence encodes CALGEPSRPYSWYTDKLIF.

A note on this clone: The amino acid sequence in TCRdb belongs to a much larger clone and departs from this DNA's translation at residue 4, likely a sequencing read error; the sequence shown is translated from the DNA. The genes are TRDV1 and TRDJ2; 10 positions match TRDD3. No J segment appears in TCRdb, so it was assigned here by matching the sequence to germline. CDR3 size: 23 residues. Germline V gene lookup returns CDR1 TSWWSYY and CDR2 QGS. This CDR3 reads CALREILPNRGGGYNSMTAQLFF. The CDR3 DNA follows: TGTGCTCTTAGGGAGATACTTCCTAACAGGGGTGGGGGATACAATTCTATGACAGCACAACTCTTCTTT.

Concerning this clone: This likely reflects a read error, since a far larger clone is one base away. The identical CDR3 is also encoded by other nucleotide sequences in the sample. This chain uses TRDV1 with TRDJ1; TRDD3 matches 12 bases. The J gene is not listed in TCRdb, so it was assigned here from a DNA match to germline. The junction had 18 bases not matched to a gene; V was cut back by 0 bases and J by 4 bases. The germline V gene has CDR1 TSWWSYY and CDR2 QGS. This CDR3 region has 21 residues. The CDR3 here is CALGELPTRTGGYRMGDKLIF. The CDR3 DNA follows: TGTGCTCTTGGGGAACTGCCTACCCGTACTGGGGGATACCGCATGGGCGATAAACTCATCTTT.

The sample holds a few counts of this clone. The protein given by TCRdb reflects a much larger clone and differs at residue 9 from this DNA's translation, likely from a read error; the protein shown is the DNA's translation. The chain has TRDV2 and TRDJ3; D might be TRDD3 (5 bases). The J gene was not available in TCRdb and was assigned here by matching the DNA to germline segments. This CDR3 comprises 19 residues. Trimming removed 1 base from V and 0 bases from J, with 15 bases in between. Germline V gene lookup returns CDR1 GEAIGNYY and CDR2 EKD. The CDR3 nucleotides are TGTGCCTGTGACACGGGTGGGGCCCCTAGCTCCTGGGACACCCGACAGATGTTTTTC. Translated, it gives CACDTGGAPSSWDTRQMFF.

Notes on this clone: This DNA's translation differs at residue 15 from TCRdb's protein, which comes from a much larger clone; a read error is likely, and the protein shown is translated from the DNA. This chain joins TRDV1 and TRDJ1; D might be TRDD2 or TRDD3, each matching 8 bases. In the absence of a J gene in TCRdb, the DNA was matched to germline to assign it here. Germline V gene sequence: CDR1 TSWWSYY, CDR2 QGS. The CDR3 has 22 amino acids. V gave up 2 bases and J gave up 4 bases, with 35 bases separating them. In DNA form, the CDR3 reads TGTGCTCTTGGGGAATTTACGCGTCTTCCTACTTATTGGGGGATGACAGGCGATAAACTCATCTTT. This encodes CALGEFTRLPTYWGMTGDKLIF.

Regarding this clone: TCRdb's protein, taken from a much larger clone, differs from this DNA's translation at residue 10, likely owing to a read error; the protein displayed comes from the DNA. The genes are TRDV1 and TRDJ1, with a possible D match to TRDD2 (5 bases). Here the J gene was assigned by germline matching of the DNA, as TCRdb has none. Germline-derived CDR1 and CDR2 are TSWWSYY and QGS. The CDR3 runs 13 residues. This CDR3 reads CALGEAYTDELIF. The CDR3 DNA is TGTGCTCTTGGGGAAGCCTACACCGATGAACTCATCTTT.

This clone appeared many times. This sequence joins TRDV1 and TRDJ1, with 7 positions matching TRDD3. Germline CDR1 TSWWSYY, CDR2 QGS. V shed 1 base and J 9 bases; nucleotides not matched to a gene: 29. The length of the CDR3 is 21 residues. The CDR3 nucleotides are TGTGCTCTTGGGGAACCGAATCACCATCTTTTTTACTGGGGTCCTCAATCGGAACTCATCTTT. Its protein is CALGEPNHHLFYWGPQSELIF.